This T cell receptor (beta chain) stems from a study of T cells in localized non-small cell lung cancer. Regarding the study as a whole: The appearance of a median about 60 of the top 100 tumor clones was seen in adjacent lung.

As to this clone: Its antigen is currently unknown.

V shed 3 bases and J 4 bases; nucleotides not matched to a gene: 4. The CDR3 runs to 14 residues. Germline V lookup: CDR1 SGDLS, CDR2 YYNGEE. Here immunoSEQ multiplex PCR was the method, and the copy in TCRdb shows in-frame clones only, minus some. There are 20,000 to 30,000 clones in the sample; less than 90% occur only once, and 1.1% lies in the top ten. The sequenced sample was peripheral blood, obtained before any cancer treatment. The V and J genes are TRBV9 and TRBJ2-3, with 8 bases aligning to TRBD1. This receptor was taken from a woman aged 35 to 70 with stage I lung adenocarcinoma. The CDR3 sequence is CASSAGQGADTQYF. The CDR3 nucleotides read TGTGCCAGCAGCGCCGGACAGGGAGCAGATACGCAGTATTTT.